A selection of T cell receptor beta chains follows, all from one sample in a study of T cell responses to AZD1222 COVID-19 vaccine. Clones were sequenced by immunoSEQ multiplex PCR, and TCRdb holds only the in-frame ones, with some missing. In the table there are about 200,000 clones, 93% of which are singletons. The input for sequencing was peripheral blood, taken 28 days after the second AZD1222 dose. These receptors were taken from an adult who received the AZD1222 COVID-19 vaccine. The CDR3 runs from the conserved cysteine through the conserved F or W. D genes are given only for firm matches. Clone size is given for some rows only: seen once, a few or many times, or a class if the clone is expanded.

J	V	size	D	CDR3	DNA
TRBJ2-2	TRBV5-1	once	-	CASSLPGTAGELFF	TGCGCCAGCAGCTTGCCGGGGACGGCCGGGGAGCTGTTTTTT
TRBJ2-7	TRBV14	few	-	CASSLSYEQYF	TGTGCCAGCAGCCTTTCCTACGAGCAGTACTTC
TRBJ2-7	TRBV11-2	once	-	CASRRTGPYGYEQYF	TGTGCCAGCAGGAGAACAGGTCCTTATGGCTACGAGCAGTACTTC
TRBJ2-3	TRBV6-2/TRBV6-3	-	-	CASSYGGSTDTQYF	TGTGCCAGCAGTTACGGGGGCAGCACAGATACGCAGTATTTT
TRBJ1-6	TRBV19	-	-	CASSTQPAGNSYNSPLHF	TGTGCCAGTAGTACCCAACCCGCTGGGAACTCTTATAATTCACCCCTCCACTTT
TRBJ1-6	TRBV10-3	-	-	CAIRGSYNSPLHF	TGTGCCATCCGGGGCTCCTATAATTCACCCCTCCACTTT
TRBJ2-7	TRBV15	-	-	CATSRDPGRGYEQYF	TGTGCCACCAGCAGAGATCCCGGTAGAGGGTACGAGCAGTACTTC
TRBJ1-2	TRBV9	-	TRBD1	CASSVAAGQGGTFYGYTF	TGTGCCAGCAGCGTAGCCGCAGGACAGGGGGGGACCTTCTATGGCTACACCTTC
TRBJ1-4	TRBV19	-	TRBD1	CASSWGQGSFATNEKLFF	TGTGCCAGTAGTTGGGGACAGGGATCTTTTGCAACTAATGAAAAACTGTTTTTT
TRBJ1-1	TRBV5-1	-	-	CASSLRGTTEAFF	TGCGCCAGCAGCTTGAGAGGGACCACTGAAGCTTTCTTT
TRBJ1-2	TRBV5-6	-	-	CASMLYMAGGGYTF	TGTGCCAGCATGCTCTATATGGCGGGGGGTGGCTACACCTTC
TRBJ2-7	TRBV24-1	-	-	CASDRTANYEQYF	TGTGCCTCGGACCGGACGGCTAACTACGAGCAGTACTTC
TRBJ1-1	TRBV19	-	-	CASSISPGVLRNTEAFF	TGTGCCAGTAGTATTTCCCCAGGGGTGTTGCGGAACACTGAAGCTTTCTTT
TRBJ2-3	TRBV5-4	few	-	CASSLWDIYTDTQYF	TGTGCCAGCAGCTTGTGGGACATTTACACAGATACGCAGTATTTT
TRBJ2-5	TRBV5-5	few	TRBD1	CASSFRQGAGKETQYF	TGTGCCAGCAGCTTTAGACAGGGGGCGGGCAAAGAGACCCAGTACTTC
TRBJ1-1	TRBV4-2	-	-	CASSQDVGSTEAFF	TGTGCCAGCAGCCAAGATGTGGGTAGTACTGAAGCTTTCTTT